This TCR beta chain was identified during a study of CD8+ T cells in alopecia areata. Extracted from the samples, RNA was reverse transcribed into cDNA to serve as the sequencing template. Here immunoSEQ multiplex PCR was the method, and the copy in TCRdb shows in-frame clones only, minus some. The repertoire consists of approximately 180,000 clones, with roughly 60% occurring once and the leading ten covering approximately 0.93%. General study findings and limits: Persistence of many expanded lesional clones was seen in scalp and blood during tofacitinib. As there was one nonresponder, how baseline CD8+ expansion relates to response remains uncertain.

Treatment noted: oral pan-JAK inhibitor, 5-10 mg twice daily. As to this clone: Its antigen is as yet unknown.

This specimen was CD4+ T cells sorted from blood, taken at week 24, from a patient treated with tofacitinib. The clonotype was recovered from a human donor with alopecia areata.

In DNA, the CDR3 is TGTGCCACCAGCAGAGTGAGGGGAGGAGGCGAGACCCAGTACTTC. Translated, it gives CATSRVRGGGETQYF. The V gene is TRBV15, the J gene TRBJ2-5, with D possibly TRBD2 on 6 matching bases. The ends were cut back, 1 base at V and 5 bases at J, with 14 bases in the middle. The CDR3 runs 15 residues. Germline V CDR1 and CDR2: LNHNV, YYDKDF (reference sequence).